A selection of T cell receptor beta chains follows, all from one sample in a study of blood T cell repertoires in COVID-19. Using immunoSEQ multiplex PCR, the repertoire was profiled, and TCRdb retains in-frame clones only, with some absent. The sample records fewer than 650,000 clones, about 89% being singletons. Sequenced input: peripheral blood. Receptors originate from a woman in her 50s with COVID-19, enrolled during active disease. Each CDR3 is given with its conserved first and last residue. D genes are given only for firm matches. Some rows have no size entry. The others give once, few or many, or a class for an expanded clone.

j_call d_call clone_size v_call cdr3_nt cdr3_aa
TRBJ2-7 NA NA TRBV9 TGTGCCAGCTCTACAGGAAAATCCTACGAGCAGTACTTC CASSTGKSYEQYF
TRBJ1-2 NA NA TRBV9 TGTGCCAGCAGCGTAGAGGCAAGCAGGGTGGGGGGCTACACCTTC CASSVEASRVGGYTF
TRBJ2-7 TRBD2 NA TRBV3-1/TRBV3-2 TGTGCCAGCAGCCAAGTAGGACTTTCGGGGGGGGAGCAGTACTTC CASSQVGLSGGEQYF
TRBJ1-2 NA NA TRBV6-5 TGTGCCAGCTTCCGGGGGGGTAATGGCTACACCTTC CASFRGGNGYTF
TRBJ2-1 NA NA TRBV2 TGTGCCAGCAATAACTTGTACAATGAGCAGTTCTTC CASNNLYNEQFF
TRBJ1-1 NA few TRBV18 TGTGCCAGCTCACCCCGACAGGTTGCGGACACTGAAGCTTTCTTT CASSPRQVADTEAFF
TRBJ1-4 NA NA TRBV28 TGTGCCAGCAGGGGGGCCTTTAATGAAAAACTGTTTTTT CASRGAFNEKLFF
TRBJ1-4 NA NA TRBV5-1 TGCGCCAGCAGCCCGTCATCCGGACAAGATGAAAAACTGTTTTTT CASSPSSGQDEKLFF
TRBJ1-2 TRBD1 few TRBV19 TGTGCCAGTAGTATAGTGCGGACAGGGGGCTATGGCTACACCTTC CASSIVRTGGYGYTF
TRBJ1-1 NA NA TRBV19 TGTGCCAGCGACGAGGGCGTGAACACTGAAGCTTTCTTT CASDEGVNTEAFF
TRBJ1-2 TRBD1 few TRBV19 TGTGCCAGTAGGCCGGACAGGGGTAACTATGGCTACACCTTC CASRPDRGNYGYTF
TRBJ2-1 TRBD2 NA TRBV5-4 TGTGCCAGCAGCTTGGCCCCGGGACTAGCGAACAAAGAGCAGTTCTTC CASSLAPGLANKEQFF
TRBJ1-2 TRBD1 NA TRBV19 TGTGCCAGCGTACAGGGGCGAGAGGGCTACACCTTC CASVQGREGYTF
TRBJ1-6 NA few TRBV3-1/TRBV3-2 TGTGCCAGCAACCTAAGGGGCCCCAATTCACCCCTCCACTTT CASNLRGPNSPLHF
TRBJ2-6 NA once TRBV4-1 TGCGCCAGCAGCCGGGGCAAAAACTCTGGGGCCAACGTCCTGACTTTC CASSRGKNSGANVLTF
TRBJ1-4 TRBD1 NA TRBV29-1 TGCAGCGTTGGGGGGGACAGTAATGAAAAACTGTTTTTT CSVGGDSNEKLFF
TRBJ2-1 NA NA TRBV29-1 TGCAGCGTTGTGCCCAGGGTGGGCTTTTCCTACAATGAGCAGTTCTTC CSVVPRVGFSYNEQFF
TRBJ2-2 NA NA TRBV7-7 TGTGCCAGCACCGCGACAGTAGGGGGTGCCGGGGAGCTGTTTTTT CASTATVGGAGELFF
TRBJ1-1 NA NA TRBV2 TGTGCCGACATCCAGGGACAGAACACTGAAGCTTTCTTT CADIQGQNTEAFF
TRBJ1-5 NA NA TRBV6-6 TGTGCCAGCCGACTAGAAATCTATAGCAATCAGCCCCAGCATTTT CASRLEIYSNQPQHF
TRBJ2-1 TRBD1 NA TRBV7-3 TGTGCCAGCAGCCCGGACAGGGGCAATGAGCAGTTCTTC CASSPDRGNEQFF
TRBJ2-1 TRBD1 NA TRBV7-2 TGTGCCAGCAGCTTAGTGGCAGGTGACAGGGGGACCAACTACAATGAGCAGTTCTTC CASSLVAGDRGTNYNEQFF
TRBJ2-7 NA NA TRBV12-3/TRBV12-4 TGTGCCACCCGGGACTTCAACTCCTACGAGCAGTACTTC CATRDFNSYEQYF
TRBJ1-1 TRBD1 NA TRBV9 TGTGCCAGCAGCGTAGGGGCCAGGGGGGACACTGAAGCTTTCTTT CASSVGARGDTEAFF
TRBJ2-7 TRBD2 once TRBV12-3/TRBV12-4 TGTGCCAGCAGCGGGGACTATCCGGGTGAGCAGTACTTC CASSGDYPGEQYF
TRBJ2-7 TRBD2 NA TRBV14 TGTGCCAGCAGTCCCGGGACTAGTCTATGGGATTACGAGCAGTACTTC CASSPGTSLWDYEQYF
TRBJ2-1 TRBD2 once TRBV7-7 TGTGCCAGCAGCCCACTAGCGGGGGTCCGCTACTACAATGAGCAGTTCTTC CASSPLAGVRYYNEQFF
TRBJ1-2 NA once TRBV23-1 TGCGCCAGCAGTCATTACGGGGGAGGTTATGGCTACACCTTC CASSHYGGGYGYTF
TRBJ1-2 NA NA TRBV5-6 TGTGCCAGCAGCGAACAGGGCTACGACGGAACCTTC CASSEQGYDGTF
TRBJ1-2 NA NA TRBV7-2 TGTGCCAGCAGCTTGGTGGGGAGCGGCTACACCTTC CASSLVGSGYTF
TRBJ2-4 NA NA TRBV6-5 TGTGCCAGCAGCACTACAGGGGACTCTAACATTCAGTACTTC CASSTTGDSNIQYF
TRBJ2-7 NA NA TRBV28 TGTGCCAGCGAGGTAAGGGGTCTAGCCTACGAGCAGTACTTC CASEVRGLAYEQYF
TRBJ1-2 TRBD1 NA TRBV27 TGTGCCAGCAGTTCGCCGGGACAGGGGGTCTATGGCTACACCTTC CASSSPGQGVYGYTF
TRBJ1-1 NA once TRBV9 TGTGCCAGCAGCGCGGTCAGCAGGGGTTCGGGAACTGAAGCTTTCTTT CASSAVSRGSGTEAFF
TRBJ1-2 TRBD1 NA TRBV10-3 TGTGCCATCAGTGAGATAGGGACAGGGCCTCCCTATGGCTACACCTTC CAISEIGTGPPYGYTF
TRBJ2-5 TRBD1 NA TRBV5-1 TGCGCCAGCAGCTACTCGGGACAGGTATTCCAAGAGACCCAGTACTTC CASSYSGQVFQETQYF
TRBJ2-5 TRBD2 NA TRBV7-2 TGTGCCAGCAGCTTATCGTCTAGCGGGGGGAGGGAGACCCAGTACTTC CASSLSSSGGRETQYF
TRBJ1-4 NA many TRBV15 TGTGCCACCAACCATGGACTCGCAACTAATGAAAAACTGTTTTTT CATNHGLATNEKLFF
TRBJ1-2 TRBD1 NA TRBV7-9 TGTGCCAGCAGCTTAGGTGGGACAGGTGGCTATGGCTACACCTTC CASSLGGTGGYGYTF
TRBJ2-3 NA NA TRBV30 TGTGCCTGGAGTGTCGTGGGCCTTGCATCGGATACGCAGTATTTT CAWSVVGLASDTQYF
TRBJ1-1 NA NA TRBV5-6 TGTGCCAGCAGCTTGGGTGTGGGGGGCACTGAAGCTTTCTTT CASSLGVGGTEAFF
TRBJ2-1 TRBD1 NA TRBV25-1 TGTGCCAGCCAACCAGGGGGCAGCTACAATGAGCAGTTCTTC CASQPGGSYNEQFF
TRBJ1-1 NA once TRBV7-9 TGTGCCAGCAGCTCTACTTTGAACACTGAAGCTTTCTTT CASSSTLNTEAFF
TRBJ1-2 NA NA TRBV2 TGTGCCAGCAGTGCACGAAGGGTCCCCGGGGAGAGTGGCTACACCTTC CASSARRVPGESGYTF
TRBJ2-3 TRBD2 NA TRBV11-1 TGTGCCAGCAGATCACTAGCGGGGGACCCAGATACGCAGTATTTT CASRSLAGDPDTQYF
TRBJ2-3 NA NA TRBV11-2 TGTGCCAGCAGCTTAGGGTCTGGGGGGGCTTACTCTAGGACAGATACGCAGTATTTT CASSLGSGGAYSRTDTQYF
TRBJ1-1 NA once TRBV27 TGTGCCAGCAGTTTTTCAGGGAGGACTGAAGCTTTCTTT CASSFSGRTEAFF
TRBJ2-7 TRBD1 NA TRBV11-2 TGTGCCAGCAGCACGGGACAGTGGGAGCAGTACTTC CASSTGQWEQYF
TRBJ1-2 TRBD1 NA TRBV7-2 TGTGCCAGCAGCCCAGGGACAGGGCGAAGAGATGGCTACACCTTC CASSPGTGRRDGYTF
TRBJ2-7 NA NA TRBV6-5 TGTGCCAGCAGTAAGACTTCCTACGAGCAGTACTTC CASSKTSYEQYF